This T cell receptor beta chain was recorded in a study of human CD8 memory T cell subsets. Regarding the study as a whole: Greater diversity in stem-like memory than precursor exhausted T cells was suggested by Chao1 estimates.

Making the TCR beta libraries relied on UMI-labeled 5' RACE. Reanalyzing the 5' RACE reads, TCRdb keeps one entry per CDR3 protein, without DNA. Reported are some 9,300 distinct CDR3 sequences; the ten largest clones contain about a tenth. As to this clonotype: Its target is not known.

Germline loops: CDR1 SGHRS, CDR2 YFSETQ. CDR3 length: 13 amino acids. Enrichment for total CD8+ T cells was performed by negative magnetic separation. The sequence came from a human donor in good health. This chain connects TRBV5-1 to TRBJ1-1; TCRdb's assignment of TRBD1 cannot be checked, as there is no DNA. The source material was CD8+ stem-like memory T cells (TSCM and TCM) sorted from PBMCs. Subset here: stem-like memory CD8 T cells (TSTEM), CCR7+ PD-1- TIGIT-. The CDR3 sequence: CASRPTGNTEAFF.